The 17 T cell receptor beta chains below come from one sample, sequenced in a study of T cells in Graves' hyperthyroidism and ophthalmopathy. Amplified TCR beta CDR3 regions derived from RNA transcripts. An initial round of RT-PCR targeting the TCR CDR3 relied on the HTBI primer set. MiXCR, applied by TCRdb to the multiplex PCR reads, yields one record per CDR3 protein. The table records 300,000 to 400,000 distinct CDR3 sequences, approximately 22% of them present only once. Sample: blood. The receptors come from a woman in her forties or fifties with Graves' hyperthyroidism.

This clonotype appeared many times. The rearrangement uses TRBV6-2 or TRBV6-3 and TRBJ2-1; 7 positions agree with TRBD2. The CDR3 runs to 13 residues. V lost 11 bases to trimming and J lost 5 bases; unmatched junction nucleotides: 9. From germline, CDR1 is MNHEY and CDR2 SVGEGT. As DNA, the CDR3 is TGTGCCGGAACCAAGAGCGGGGACAATGAGCAGTTCTTC. Residues: CAGTKSGDNEQFF.

This chain joins TRBV12-3 or TRBV12-4 and TRBJ1-2; 10 positions match TRBD1. The CDR3 runs to 15 residues. V trimming: 5 bases; J trimming: 4 bases; junction bases outside the gene matches: 7. The CDR3 protein is CASSPGQGVAYGYTF. For the CDR3, the DNA is TGTGCCAGCAGTCCCGGACAGGGGGTCGCCTATGGCTACACCTTC.

This clonotype has a count of ten or more. The chain links TRBV12-3 or TRBV12-4 to TRBJ1-1, with TRBD1 matching over 8 bases. V shed 6 bases, J shed 5 bases, and the junction held 5 bases outside the gene matches. The length of the CDR3 is 13 residues. In DNA, the CDR3 is TGTGCCAGCAGCGGACAGGGATGGACTGAAGCTTTCTTT. Protein: CASSGQGWTEAFF.

This clonotype was observed many times. The chain links TRBV2 to TRBJ2-7, with 7 bases matching TRBD1. The CDR3 is made up of 15 amino acids. CDR1 and CDR2 (germline): SNHLY, FYNNEI. With 3 bases clipped from V and 4 bases from J, the junction kept 9 bases outside the gene matches. The CDR3 protein is CASSDVGTAFYEQYF. The CDR3 DNA is TGTGCCAGCAGTGATGTTGGGACAGCGTTTTACGAGCAGTACTTC.

With regard to this clonotype: A much larger clone lies one base from this, so it may be a read error. The chain employs TRBV7-2 and TRBJ2-7; 7 nucleotides align to TRBD1. The CDR3 has 14 amino acids. Germline CDR1 is SGHTA and CDR2 is FQGNSA. The CDR3 sequence is CASGLGDSSYKQYF. In DNA, the CDR3 is TGTGCCAGCGGCTTAGGGGACAGCTCCTACAAGCAGTACTTC.

This chain links TRBV12-3 or TRBV12-4 with TRBJ2-6; D is perhaps TRBD1 (5 bases). V lost 6 bases to trimming and J lost 3 bases, with 9 bases between them. CDR3 length: 14 residues. CDR3 DNA sequence: TGTGCCAGCAGCCCCAGGGTTGGGGCCAACGTCCTGACTTTC. Residues: CASSPRVGANVLTF.

This clonotype was recorded a few times. The genes are TRBV5-1 and TRBJ1-2; weak D call: TRBD1 (6 bases). The V gene lost 0 bases and the J gene lost 1 base, with 10 bases spanning the gap. This CDR3 has 15 amino acids. Looked up from germline, CDR1 is SGHRS and CDR2 is YFSETQ. CDR3 in amino acids: CASSLGQANNYGYTF. The CDR3 coding sequence is TGCGCCAGCAGCTTGGGACAGGCGAATAACTATGGCTACACCTTC.

This clonotype was found many times. The J gene is TRBJ2-3, the V gene TRBV20-1; TRBD2 matches 11 bases. CDR1 and CDR2 from the germline V gene are DFQATT and SNEGSKA (reference sequence). V shed 5 bases and J 4 bases; nucleotides not matched to a gene: 5. CDR3 size: 14 residues. The CDR3 here is CSARTTSGADTQYF. The CDR3 nucleotides are TGCAGTGCTCGAACGACTAGCGGGGCAGATACGCAGTATTTT.

This clonotype was observed a handful of times. The CDR3 region is CSARRDRGPYNEQFF. In DNA form, the CDR3 reads TGCAGTGCTAGACGAGACAGGGGGCCCTACAATGAGCAGTTCTTC. The chain employs TRBV20-1 and TRBJ2-1; 10 bases agree with TRBD1. CDR3 length: 15 amino acids. CDR1 is DFQATT, CDR2 SNEGSKA, per germline (reference sequence). V shed 2 bases, J shed 2 bases, and the junction held 3 bases outside the gene matches.

This chain links TRBV20-1 with TRBJ1-2, with a tentative D call TRBD1 (6 bases). From germline, CDR1 is DFQATT and CDR2 SNEGSKA (reference sequence). This CDR3 comprises 14 residues. V shed 2 bases and J shed 7 bases, with 17 bases lying between them. The CDR3 DNA reads as TGCAGTGCTAGAAAGGGGCCGGGGGCAGGTGGCTACACCTTC. Its translation is CSARKGPGAGGYTF.

This clonotype was counted at least ten times. V usage is TRBV6-5 and J usage is TRBJ1-2; possibly TRBD1 for D (5 bases). CDR3 length: 11 amino acids. V was clipped by 2 bases and J by 7 bases, with 5 bases between them. Per germline, CDR1 MNHEY and CDR2 SVGAGI. The CDR3 is CASSYGAGYTF. The CDR3, as DNA: TGTGCCAGCAGTTACGGGGCTGGCTACACCTTC.

The V call is TRBV5-5, the J call TRBJ1-2; D is perhaps TRBD1 (5 bases). V was trimmed by 7 bases and J by 4 bases, leaving 14 bases between them. The CDR3 sequence is 13 residues long. CDR1 and CDR2 (germline): SGHKS, YYEKEE (reference sequence). The CDR3 sequence: CASGGGVGYGYTF. As DNA, the CDR3 is TGTGCCAGCGGGGGGGGGGTCGGCTATGGCTACACCTTC.

This clonotype was detected ten times or more. The chain links TRBV5-1 to TRBJ2-3; no reliable D call. Germline V gives CDR1 SGHRS, CDR2 YFSETQ. Trimming pared 0 bases from V and 6 bases from J, leaving 11 bases between. The CDR3 contains 14 residues. In nucleotides, the CDR3 is TGCGCCAGCAGCTTGGCGGCCTTAGTCGATACGCAGTATTTT. Amino acid sequence: CASSLAALVDTQYF.

This clonotype was picked up many times. The chain uses TRBV3-1 and TRBJ2-5; TRBD2 aligns across 13 bases. V was pared by 4 bases and J by 4 bases, with 9 bases of the junction left unmatched. The CDR3 is 17 residues long. Germline V gives CDR1 LGHDT, CDR2 YNNKEL (reference sequence). For the CDR3, the DNA is TGTGCCAGCAGCCTCCTCGGGACTAGCGGGAACGGAGAGACCCAGTACTTC. Translating gives CASSLLGTSGNGETQYF.

This clonotype was detected many times. The chain joins TRBV6-2 or TRBV6-3 to TRBJ2-7; 9 bases are shared with TRBD1. Per germline, CDR1 MNHEY and CDR2 SVGEGT. The V gene end was trimmed by 4 bases and the J gene end by 6 bases; junction bases not matched to a gene: 4. There are 13 residues in the CDR3. The CDR3 sequence is CASSWTGVLEQYF. The DNA for the CDR3 is TGTGCCAGCAGTTGGACAGGGGTCCTCGAGCAGTACTTC.

The rearrangement links TRBV6-2 or TRBV6-3 to TRBJ2-1, with 9 bases lining up with TRBD2. CDR1 and CDR2 (germline): MNHEY, SVGEGT. With V trimmed by 9 bases and J by 5 bases, 8 bases remained unmatched. This CDR3 region has 14 residues. The CDR3 DNA is TGTGCCAGTGTAGCGGGAGAATTGGACAATGAGCAGTTCTTC. It translates to CASVAGELDNEQFF.

Many counts were recorded for this clonotype. This CDR3 reads CASSATGIGGETQYF. As DNA, the CDR3 is TGTGCCAGCAGCGCAACAGGGATTGGGGGAGAGACCCAGTACTTC. The chain uses TRBV7-6 and TRBJ2-5; maybe TRBD1 (6 bases). CDR3 length: 15 amino acids. Germline loops: CDR1 SGHVS, CDR2 FNYEAQ. V was clipped by 5 bases and J by 4 bases, with 17 bases between them. Full variable domain (remainder filled in from reference TRBV7-6 and TRBJ2-5): GAGVSQSPRYKVTKRGQDVALRCDPISGHVSLYWYRQALGQGPEFLTYFNYEAQQDKSGLPNDRFSAERPEGSISTLTIQRTEQRDSAMYRCASSATGIGGETQYFGPGTRLLVL.